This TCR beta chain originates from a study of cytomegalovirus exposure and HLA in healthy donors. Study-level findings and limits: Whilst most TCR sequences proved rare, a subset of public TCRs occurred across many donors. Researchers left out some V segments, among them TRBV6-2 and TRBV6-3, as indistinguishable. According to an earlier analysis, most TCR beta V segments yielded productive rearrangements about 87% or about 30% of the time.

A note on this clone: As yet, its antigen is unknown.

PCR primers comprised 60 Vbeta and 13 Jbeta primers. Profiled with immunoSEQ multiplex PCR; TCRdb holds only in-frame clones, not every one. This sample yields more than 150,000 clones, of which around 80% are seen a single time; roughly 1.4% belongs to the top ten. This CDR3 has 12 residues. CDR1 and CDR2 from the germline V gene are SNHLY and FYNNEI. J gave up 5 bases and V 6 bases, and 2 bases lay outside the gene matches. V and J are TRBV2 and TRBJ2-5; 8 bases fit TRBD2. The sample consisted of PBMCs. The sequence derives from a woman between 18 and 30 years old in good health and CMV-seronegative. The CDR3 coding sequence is TGTGCCAGCAGGAGACTAGCGGAGACCCAGTACTTC. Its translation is CASRRLAETQYF.